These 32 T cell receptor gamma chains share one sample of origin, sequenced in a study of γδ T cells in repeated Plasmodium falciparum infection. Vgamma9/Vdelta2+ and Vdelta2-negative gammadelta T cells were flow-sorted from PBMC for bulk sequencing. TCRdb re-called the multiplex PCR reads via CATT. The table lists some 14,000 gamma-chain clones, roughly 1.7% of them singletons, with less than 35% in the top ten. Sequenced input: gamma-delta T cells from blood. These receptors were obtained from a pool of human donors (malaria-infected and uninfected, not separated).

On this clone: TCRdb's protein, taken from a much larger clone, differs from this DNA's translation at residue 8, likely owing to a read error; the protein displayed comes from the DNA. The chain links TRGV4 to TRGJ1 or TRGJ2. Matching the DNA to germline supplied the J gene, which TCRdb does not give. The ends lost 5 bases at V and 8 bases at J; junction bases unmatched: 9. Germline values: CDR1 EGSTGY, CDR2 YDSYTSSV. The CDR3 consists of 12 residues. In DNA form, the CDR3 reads TGTGCCACCTGGGGGACCTATCATAAGAAACTCTTT. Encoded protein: CATWGTYHKKLF.

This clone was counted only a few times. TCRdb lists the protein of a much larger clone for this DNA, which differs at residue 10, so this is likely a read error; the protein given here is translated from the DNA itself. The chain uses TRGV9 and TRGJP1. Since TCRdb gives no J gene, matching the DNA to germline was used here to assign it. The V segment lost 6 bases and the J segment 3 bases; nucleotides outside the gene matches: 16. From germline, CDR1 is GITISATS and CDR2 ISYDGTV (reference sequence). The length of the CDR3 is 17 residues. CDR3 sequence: CALWIKFPHATGWFKIF. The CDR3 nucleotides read TGTGCCTTGTGGATCAAATTCCCTCATGCCACTGGTTGGTTCAAGATATTT.

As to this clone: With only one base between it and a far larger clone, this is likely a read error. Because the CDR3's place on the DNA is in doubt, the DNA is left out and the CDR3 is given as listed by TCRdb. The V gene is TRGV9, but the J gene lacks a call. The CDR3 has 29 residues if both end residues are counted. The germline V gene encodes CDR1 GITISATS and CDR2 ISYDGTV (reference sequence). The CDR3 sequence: CALWEVRSNSLAVEQHLLSQVSIGRIQHF.

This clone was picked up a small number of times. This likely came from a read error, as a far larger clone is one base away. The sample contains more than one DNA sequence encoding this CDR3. This CDR3 reads CALWEVPQELGKKIKVF. CDR3 DNA sequence: TGTGCTTTGTGGGAGGTGCCTCAAGAGTTGGGCAAAAAAATCAAGGTATTT. The V call is TRGV9, the J call TRGJP. The J gene is absent in TCRdb and was assigned here via DNA matching to germline. The CDR3 runs to 17 residues. The germline V gene encodes CDR1 GITISATS and CDR2 ISYDGTV (reference sequence).

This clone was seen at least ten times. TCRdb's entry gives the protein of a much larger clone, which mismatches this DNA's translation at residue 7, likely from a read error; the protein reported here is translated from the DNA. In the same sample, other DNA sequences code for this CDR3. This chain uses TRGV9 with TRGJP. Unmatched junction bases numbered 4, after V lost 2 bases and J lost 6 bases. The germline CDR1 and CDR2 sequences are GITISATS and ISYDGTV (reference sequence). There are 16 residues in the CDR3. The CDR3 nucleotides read TGTGCCTTGTGGGAGGAACGAGAGTTGGGCAAAAAAATCAAGGTATTT. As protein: CALWEERELGKKIKVF.

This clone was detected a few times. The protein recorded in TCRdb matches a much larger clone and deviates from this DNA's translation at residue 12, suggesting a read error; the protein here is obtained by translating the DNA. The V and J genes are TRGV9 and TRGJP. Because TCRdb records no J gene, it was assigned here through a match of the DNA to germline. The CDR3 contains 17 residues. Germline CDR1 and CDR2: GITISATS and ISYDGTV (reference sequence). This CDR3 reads CALWVKRTELGRKIKVF. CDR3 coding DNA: TGTGCCTTGTGGGTAAAACGAACAGAGTTGGGCAGAAAAATCAAGGTATTT.

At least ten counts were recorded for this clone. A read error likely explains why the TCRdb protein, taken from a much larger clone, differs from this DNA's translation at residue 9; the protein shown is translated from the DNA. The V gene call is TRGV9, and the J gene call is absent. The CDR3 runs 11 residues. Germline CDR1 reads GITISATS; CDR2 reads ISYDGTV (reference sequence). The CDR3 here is CALWELFQRLF. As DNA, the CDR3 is TGTGCCTTGTGGGAGCTTTTCCAGAGACTCTTT.

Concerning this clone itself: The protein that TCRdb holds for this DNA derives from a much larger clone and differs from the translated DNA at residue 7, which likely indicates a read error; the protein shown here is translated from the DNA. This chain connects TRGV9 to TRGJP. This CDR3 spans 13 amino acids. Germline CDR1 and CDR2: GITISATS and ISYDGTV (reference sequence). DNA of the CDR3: TGTGCCTTGTGGGAGTTGGACAAAAAAATCAAGGTATTT. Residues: CALWELDKKIKVF.

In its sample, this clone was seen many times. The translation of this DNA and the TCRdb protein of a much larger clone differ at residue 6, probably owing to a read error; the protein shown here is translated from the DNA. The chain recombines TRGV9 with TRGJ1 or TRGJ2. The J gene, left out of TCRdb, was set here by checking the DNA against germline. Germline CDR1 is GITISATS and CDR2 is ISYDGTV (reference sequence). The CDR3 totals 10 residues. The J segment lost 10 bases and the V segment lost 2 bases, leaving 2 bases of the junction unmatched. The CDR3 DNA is TGTGCCTTGTGGGAGGAGAAGAAACTCTTT. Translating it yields CALWEEKKLF.

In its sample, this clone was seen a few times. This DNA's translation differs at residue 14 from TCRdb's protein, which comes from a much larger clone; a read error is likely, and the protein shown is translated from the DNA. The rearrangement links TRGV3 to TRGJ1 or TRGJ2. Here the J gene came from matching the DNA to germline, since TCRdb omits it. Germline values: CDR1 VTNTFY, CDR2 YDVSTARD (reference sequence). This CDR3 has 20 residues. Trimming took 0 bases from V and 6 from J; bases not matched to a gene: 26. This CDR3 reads CATWDRPAPPRNPATYKKLF. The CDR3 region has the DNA TGTGCCACCTGGGACAGGCCGGCCCCCCCCCGGAACCCCGCTACTTATAAGAAACTCTTT.

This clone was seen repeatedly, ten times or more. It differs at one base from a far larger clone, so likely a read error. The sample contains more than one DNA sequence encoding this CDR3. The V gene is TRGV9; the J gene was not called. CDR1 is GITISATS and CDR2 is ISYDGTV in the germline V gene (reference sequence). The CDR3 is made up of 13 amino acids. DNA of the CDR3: TGTGCCTTGTGGGAGCTCAATTATTATAAGAAGCTCTTT. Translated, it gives CALWELNYYKKLF.

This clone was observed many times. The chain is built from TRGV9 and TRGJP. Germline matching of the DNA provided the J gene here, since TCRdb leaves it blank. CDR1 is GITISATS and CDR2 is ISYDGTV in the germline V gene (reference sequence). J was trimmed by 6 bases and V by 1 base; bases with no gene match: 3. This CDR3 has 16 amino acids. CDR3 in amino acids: CALWEVSELGKKIKVF. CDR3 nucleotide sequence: TGTGCCTTGTGGGAGGTCTCAGAGTTGGGCAAAAAAATCAAGGTATTT.

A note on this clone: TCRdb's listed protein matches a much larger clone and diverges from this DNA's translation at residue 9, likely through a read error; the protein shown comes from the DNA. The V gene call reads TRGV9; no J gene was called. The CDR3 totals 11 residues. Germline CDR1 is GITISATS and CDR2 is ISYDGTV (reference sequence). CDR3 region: CALWELRKILF. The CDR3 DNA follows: TGTGCCTTGTGGGAGCTGAGGAAGATACTCTTT.

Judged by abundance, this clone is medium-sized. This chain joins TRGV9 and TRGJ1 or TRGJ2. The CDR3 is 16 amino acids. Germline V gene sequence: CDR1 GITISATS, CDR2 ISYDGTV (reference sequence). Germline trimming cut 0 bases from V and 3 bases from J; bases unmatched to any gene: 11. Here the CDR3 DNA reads TGTGCCTTGTGGGAGGTGCTTTTTACCGTTTATTATAAGAAACTCTTT. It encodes CALWEVLFTVYYKKLF.

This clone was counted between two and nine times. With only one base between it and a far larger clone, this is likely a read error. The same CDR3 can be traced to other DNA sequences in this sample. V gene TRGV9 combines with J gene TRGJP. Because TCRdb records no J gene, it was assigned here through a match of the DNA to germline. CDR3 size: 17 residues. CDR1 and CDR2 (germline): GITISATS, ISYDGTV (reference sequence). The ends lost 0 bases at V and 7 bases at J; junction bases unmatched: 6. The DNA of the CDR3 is TGTGCCTTGTGGGAGGTGATTCTGGAGTTGGGCAAAAAAATCAAGGTATTT. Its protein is CALWEVILELGKKIKVF.

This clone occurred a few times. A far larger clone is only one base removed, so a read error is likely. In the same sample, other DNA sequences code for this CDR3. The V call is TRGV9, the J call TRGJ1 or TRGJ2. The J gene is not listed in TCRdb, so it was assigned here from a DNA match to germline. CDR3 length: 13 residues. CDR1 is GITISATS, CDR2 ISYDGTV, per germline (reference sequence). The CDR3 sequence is CALWEVHTYKKLF. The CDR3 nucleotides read TGTGCCCTGTGGGAGGTGCATACCTATAAGAAACTCTTT.

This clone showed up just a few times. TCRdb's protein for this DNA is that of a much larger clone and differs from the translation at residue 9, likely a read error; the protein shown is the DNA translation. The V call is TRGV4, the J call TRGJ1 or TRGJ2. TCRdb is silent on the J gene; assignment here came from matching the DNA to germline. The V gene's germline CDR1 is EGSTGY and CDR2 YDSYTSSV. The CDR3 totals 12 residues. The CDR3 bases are TGTGCCACCTGGGATGGGGCTTATAGGAAACTCTTT. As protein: CATWDGAYRKLF.

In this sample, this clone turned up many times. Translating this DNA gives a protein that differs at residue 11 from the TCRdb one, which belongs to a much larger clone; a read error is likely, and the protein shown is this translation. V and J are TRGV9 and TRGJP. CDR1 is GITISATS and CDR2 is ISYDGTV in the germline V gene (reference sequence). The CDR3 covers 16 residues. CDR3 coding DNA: TGTGCCTTGTGGGAGGCAATTGGGTTGGGCAGAAAAATCAAGGTATTT. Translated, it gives CALWEAIGLGRKIKVF.

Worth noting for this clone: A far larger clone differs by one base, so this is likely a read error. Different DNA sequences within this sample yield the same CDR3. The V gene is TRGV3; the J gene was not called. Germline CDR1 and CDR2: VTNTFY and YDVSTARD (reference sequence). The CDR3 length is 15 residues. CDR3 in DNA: TGTGCCACCTGGGACCCCCCCAGGAATTATTATAAGAAACTCTTC. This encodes CATWDPPRNYYKKLF.

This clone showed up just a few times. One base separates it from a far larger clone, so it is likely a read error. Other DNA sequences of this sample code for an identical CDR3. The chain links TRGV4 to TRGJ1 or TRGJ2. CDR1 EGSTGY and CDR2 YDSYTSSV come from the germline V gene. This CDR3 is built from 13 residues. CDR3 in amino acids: CATWPQAYYKKLF. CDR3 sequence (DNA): TGCGCCACCTGGCCGCAAGCTTATTATAAGAAACTCTTT.

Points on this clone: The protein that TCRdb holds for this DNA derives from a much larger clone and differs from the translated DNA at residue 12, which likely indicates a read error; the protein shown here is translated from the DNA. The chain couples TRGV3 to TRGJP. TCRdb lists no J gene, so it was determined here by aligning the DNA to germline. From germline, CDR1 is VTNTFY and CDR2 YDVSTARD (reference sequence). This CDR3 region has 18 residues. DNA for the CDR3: TGTGCCACCTGGGACGTGTCAACGCAAGAGTTGGTCAAAAAAATCAAGGTATTT. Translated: CATWDVSTQELVKKIKVF.

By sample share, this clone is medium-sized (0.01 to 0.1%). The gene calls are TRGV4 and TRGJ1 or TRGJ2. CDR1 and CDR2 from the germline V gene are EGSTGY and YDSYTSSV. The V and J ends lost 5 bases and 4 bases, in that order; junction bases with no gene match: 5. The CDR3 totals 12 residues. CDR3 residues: CATWGWYYKKLF. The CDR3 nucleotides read TGTGCCACCTGGGGGTGGTATTATAAGAAACTCTTT.

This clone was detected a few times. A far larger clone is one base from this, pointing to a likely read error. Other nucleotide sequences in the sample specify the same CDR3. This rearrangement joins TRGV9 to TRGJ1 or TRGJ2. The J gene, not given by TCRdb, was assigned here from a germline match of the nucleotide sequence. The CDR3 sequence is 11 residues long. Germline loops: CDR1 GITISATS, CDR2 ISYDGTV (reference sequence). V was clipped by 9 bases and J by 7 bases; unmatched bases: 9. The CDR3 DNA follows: TGTGCCTTGAGGGGGAGATATAAGAAACTCTTT. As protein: CALRGRYKKLF.

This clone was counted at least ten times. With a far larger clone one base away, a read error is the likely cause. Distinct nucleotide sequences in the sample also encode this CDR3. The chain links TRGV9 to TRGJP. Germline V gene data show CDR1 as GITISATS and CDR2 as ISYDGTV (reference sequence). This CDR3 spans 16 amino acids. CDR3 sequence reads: CALWETEELGKKIKVF. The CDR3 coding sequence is TGTGCCCTGTGGGAAACGGAGGAGTTGGGCAAAAAAATCAAGGTATTT.

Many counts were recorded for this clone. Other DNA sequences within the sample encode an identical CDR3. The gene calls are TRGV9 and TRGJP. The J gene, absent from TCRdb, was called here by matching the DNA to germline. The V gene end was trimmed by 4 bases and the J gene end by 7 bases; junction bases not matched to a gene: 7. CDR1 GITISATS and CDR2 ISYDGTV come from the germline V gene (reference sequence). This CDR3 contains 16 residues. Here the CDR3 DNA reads TGTGCCTTGTGGGAAGGTGACGAGTTGGGCAAAAAAATCAAGGTATTT. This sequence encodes CALWEGDELGKKIKVF.

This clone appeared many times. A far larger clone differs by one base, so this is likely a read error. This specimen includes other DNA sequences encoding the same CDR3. CDR3 loop: CATWDGYPPVYYKKLF. The CDR3 region has the DNA TGCGCCACCTGGGATGGGTACCCTCCAGTTTATTATAAGAAACTCTTT. The chain uses TRGV4 and TRGJ1 or TRGJ2. Per the germline V gene, CDR1 is EGSTGY and CDR2 is YDSYTSSV. The CDR3 spans 16 residues.

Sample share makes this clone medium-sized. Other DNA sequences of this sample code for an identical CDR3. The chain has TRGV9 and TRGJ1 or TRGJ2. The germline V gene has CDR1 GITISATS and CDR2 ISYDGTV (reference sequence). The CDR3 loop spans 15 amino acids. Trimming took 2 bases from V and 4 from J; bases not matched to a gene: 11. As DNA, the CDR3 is TGTGCCTTGTGGGAGGCTAACGGGGGGTATTATAAGAAACTCTTT. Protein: CALWEANGGYYKKLF.

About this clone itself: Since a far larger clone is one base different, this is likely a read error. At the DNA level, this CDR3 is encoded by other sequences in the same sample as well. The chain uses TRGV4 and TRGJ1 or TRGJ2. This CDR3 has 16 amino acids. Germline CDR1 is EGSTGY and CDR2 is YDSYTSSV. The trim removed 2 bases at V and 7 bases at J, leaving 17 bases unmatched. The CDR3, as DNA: TGTGCCACCTGGGATGAAACACAAAGGAGTTACTATAAGAAACTCTTT. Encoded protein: CATWDETQRSYYKKLF.

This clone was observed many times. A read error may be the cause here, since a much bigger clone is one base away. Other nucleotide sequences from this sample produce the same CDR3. The CDR3 sequence: CATWDNRNYKKLF. The CDR3 DNA follows: TGTGCCACCTGGGACAATCGGAATTATAAGAAACTCTTT. The rearrangement uses TRGV4 and TRGJ1 or TRGJ2. V shed 4 bases, J shed 5 bases, and the junction held 8 bases outside the gene matches. Germline V lookup: CDR1 EGSTGY, CDR2 YDSYTSSV. The CDR3 is made up of 13 amino acids.

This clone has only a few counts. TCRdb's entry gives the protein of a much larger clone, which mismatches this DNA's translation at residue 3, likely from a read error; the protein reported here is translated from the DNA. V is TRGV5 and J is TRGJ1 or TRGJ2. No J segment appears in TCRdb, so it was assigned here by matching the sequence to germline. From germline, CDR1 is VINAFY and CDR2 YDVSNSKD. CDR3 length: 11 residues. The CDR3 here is CAIWDRATKLF. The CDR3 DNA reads TGTGCCATCTGGGACCGAGCGACGAAACTCTTT.

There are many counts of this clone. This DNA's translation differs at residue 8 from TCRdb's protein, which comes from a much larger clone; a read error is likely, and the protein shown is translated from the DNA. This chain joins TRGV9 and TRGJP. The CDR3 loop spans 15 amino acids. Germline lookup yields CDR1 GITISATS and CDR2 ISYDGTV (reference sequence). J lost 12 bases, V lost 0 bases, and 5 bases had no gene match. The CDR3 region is CALWEVLSGKKIKVF. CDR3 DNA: TGTGCCTTGTGGGAGGTGCTATCGGGCAAAAAAATCAAGGTATTT.

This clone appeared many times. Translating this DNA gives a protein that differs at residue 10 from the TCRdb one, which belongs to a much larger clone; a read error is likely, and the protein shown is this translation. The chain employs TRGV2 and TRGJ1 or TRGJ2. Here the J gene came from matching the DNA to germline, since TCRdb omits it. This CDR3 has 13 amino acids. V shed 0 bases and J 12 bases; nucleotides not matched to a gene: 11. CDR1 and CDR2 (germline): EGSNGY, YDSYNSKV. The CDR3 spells CATWDGPLNRKLF. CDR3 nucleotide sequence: TGTGCCACCTGGGACGGGCCCTTAAATAGGAAACTCTTT.